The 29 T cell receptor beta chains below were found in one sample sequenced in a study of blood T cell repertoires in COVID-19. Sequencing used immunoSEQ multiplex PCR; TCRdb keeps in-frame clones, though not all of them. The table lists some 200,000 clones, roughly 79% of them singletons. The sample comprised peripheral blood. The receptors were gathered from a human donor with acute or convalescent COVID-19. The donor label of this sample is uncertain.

CDR3 loop: CASSPNRGGQFF. DNA for the CDR3: TGTGCCAGCAGCCCTAACAGGGGTGGGCAGTTCTTC. This chain links TRBV3-1 (or the pseudogene TRBV3-2) with TRBJ2-1, with 7 bases lining up with TRBD1. The CDR3 runs to 12 residues. Unmatched junction bases numbered 6, after V lost 4 bases and J lost 12 bases. The V gene's germline CDR1 is LGHDT and CDR2 YNNKEL (reference sequence).

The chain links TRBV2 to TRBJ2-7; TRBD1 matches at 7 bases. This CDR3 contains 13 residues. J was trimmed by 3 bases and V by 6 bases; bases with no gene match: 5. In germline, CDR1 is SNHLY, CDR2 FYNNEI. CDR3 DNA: TGTGCCAGCAGAGGAGACAGGGTCTACGAGCAGTACTTC. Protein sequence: CASRGDRVYEQYF.

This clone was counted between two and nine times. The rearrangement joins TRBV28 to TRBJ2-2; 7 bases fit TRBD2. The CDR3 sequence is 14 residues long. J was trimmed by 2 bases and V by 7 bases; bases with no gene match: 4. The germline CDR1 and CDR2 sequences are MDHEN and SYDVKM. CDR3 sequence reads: CASMGGGNTGELFF. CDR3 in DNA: TGTGCCAGCATGGGCGGGGGAAACACCGGGGAGCTGTTTTTT.

The chain's CDR3 is CASRNPGTPLTGEQYF. Written as DNA, the CDR3 is TGTGCCAGCAGAAACCCTGGGACTCCCCTCACAGGCGAGCAGTACTTC. The chain joins TRBV6-6 to TRBJ2-7; weak D call: TRBD2 (6 bases). The germline CDR1 and CDR2 sequences are MNHNY and SVGAGI (reference sequence). Trimming removed 6 bases from V and 6 bases from J, with 24 bases in between. The CDR3 extends over 16 amino acids.

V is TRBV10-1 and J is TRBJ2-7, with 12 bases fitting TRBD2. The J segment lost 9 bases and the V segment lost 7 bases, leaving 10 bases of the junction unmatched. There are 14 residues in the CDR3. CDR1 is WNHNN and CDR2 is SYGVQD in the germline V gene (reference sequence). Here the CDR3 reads CASIPLAGGSGQYF. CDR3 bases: TGCGCCAGCATTCCACTAGCGGGAGGCTCCGGGCAGTACTTC.

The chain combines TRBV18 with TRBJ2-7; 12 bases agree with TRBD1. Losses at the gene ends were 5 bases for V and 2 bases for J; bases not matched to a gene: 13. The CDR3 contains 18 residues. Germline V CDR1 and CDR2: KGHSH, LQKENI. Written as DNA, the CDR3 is TGTGCCAGCTCAGAGGGACAGGGGGCGGGCCTGATTACCTACGAGCAGTACTTC. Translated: CASSEGQGAGLITYEQYF.

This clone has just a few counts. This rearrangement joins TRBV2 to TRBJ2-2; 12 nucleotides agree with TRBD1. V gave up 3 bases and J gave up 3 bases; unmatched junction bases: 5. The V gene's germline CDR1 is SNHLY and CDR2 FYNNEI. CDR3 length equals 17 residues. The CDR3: CASSDWDRGRHTGELFF. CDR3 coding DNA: TGTGCCAGCAGTGACTGGGACAGGGGGCGCCACACCGGGGAGCTGTTTTTT. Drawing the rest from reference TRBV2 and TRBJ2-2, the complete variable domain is EPEVTQTPSHQVTQMGQEVILRCVPISNHLYFYWYRQILGQKVEFLVSFYNNEISEKSEIFDDQFSVERPDGSNFTLKIRSTKLEDSAMYFCASSDWDRGRHTGELFFGEGSRLTVL.

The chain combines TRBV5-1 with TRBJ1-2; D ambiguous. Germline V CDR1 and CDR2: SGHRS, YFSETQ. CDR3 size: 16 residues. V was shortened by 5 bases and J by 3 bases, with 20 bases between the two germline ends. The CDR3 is CASRLMPSGLHYGYTF. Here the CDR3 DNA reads TGCGCCAGCAGGCTGATGCCATCGGGATTACACTATGGCTACACCTTC.

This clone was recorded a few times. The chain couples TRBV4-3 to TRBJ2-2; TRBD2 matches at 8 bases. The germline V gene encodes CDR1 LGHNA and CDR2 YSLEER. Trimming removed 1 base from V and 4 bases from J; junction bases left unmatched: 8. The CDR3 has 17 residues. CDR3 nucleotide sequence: TGCGCCAGCAGCCAAGCGGGGGCGGGAGGACCCACCGGGGAGCTGTTTTTT. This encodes CASSQAGAGGPTGELFF.

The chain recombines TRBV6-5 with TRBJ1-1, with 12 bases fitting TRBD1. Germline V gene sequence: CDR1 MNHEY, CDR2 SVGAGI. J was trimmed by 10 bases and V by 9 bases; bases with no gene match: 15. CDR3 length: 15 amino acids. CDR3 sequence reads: CASLGPGTGGNRAFF. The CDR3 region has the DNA TGTGCCAGTCTTGGGCCCGGGACAGGGGGCAATAGAGCTTTCTTT.

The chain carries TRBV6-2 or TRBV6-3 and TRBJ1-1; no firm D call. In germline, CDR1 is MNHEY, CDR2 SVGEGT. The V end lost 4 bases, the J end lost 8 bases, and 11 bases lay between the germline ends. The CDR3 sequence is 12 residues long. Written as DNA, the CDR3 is TGTGCCAGCAGTTCGACCTTCGGGGAAGCTTTCTTT. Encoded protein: CASSSTFGEAFF.

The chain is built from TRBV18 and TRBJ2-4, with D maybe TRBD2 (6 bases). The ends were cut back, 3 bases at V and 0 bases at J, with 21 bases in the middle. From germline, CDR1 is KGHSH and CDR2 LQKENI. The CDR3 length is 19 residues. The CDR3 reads CASSPLAVAGSLAKNIQYF. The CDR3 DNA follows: TGTGCCAGCTCACCTCTGGCGGTTGCGGGGTCTTTAGCCAAAAACATTCAGTACTTC.

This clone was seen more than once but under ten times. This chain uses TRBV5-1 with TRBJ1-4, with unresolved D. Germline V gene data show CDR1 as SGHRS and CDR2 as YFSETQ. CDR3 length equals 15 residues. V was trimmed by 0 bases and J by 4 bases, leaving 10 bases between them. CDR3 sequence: CASSLDGRINEKLFF. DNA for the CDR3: TGCGCCAGCAGCTTGGATGGGAGAATTAATGAAAAACTGTTTTTT.

The CDR3 region is CASSLETGGQPQHF. CDR3 nucleotide sequence: TGTGCCAGCAGCTTAGAAACAGGGGGCCAGCCCCAGCATTTT. The chain carries TRBV11-2 and TRBJ1-5; 9 nucleotides line up with TRBD1. The germline gives CDR1 SGHAT, CDR2 FQNNGV. The CDR3 has 14 residues. V trimming: 0 bases; J trimming: 7 bases; junction bases outside the gene matches: 1.

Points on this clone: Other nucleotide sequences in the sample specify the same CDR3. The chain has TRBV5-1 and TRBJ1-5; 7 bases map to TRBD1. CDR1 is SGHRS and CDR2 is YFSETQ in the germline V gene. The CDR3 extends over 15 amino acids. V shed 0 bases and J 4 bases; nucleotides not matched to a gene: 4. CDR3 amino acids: CASSLEQGRNQPQHF. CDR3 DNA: TGCGCCAGCAGCTTGGAACAGGGGAGGAATCAGCCCCAGCATTTT.

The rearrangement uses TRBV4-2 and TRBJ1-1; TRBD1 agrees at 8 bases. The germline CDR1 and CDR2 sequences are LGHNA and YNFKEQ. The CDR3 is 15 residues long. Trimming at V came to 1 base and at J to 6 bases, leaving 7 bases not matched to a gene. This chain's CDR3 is CASSQGDRLGPEAFF. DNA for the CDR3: TGTGCCAGCAGCCAAGGGGACAGGTTGGGCCCTGAAGCTTTCTTT.

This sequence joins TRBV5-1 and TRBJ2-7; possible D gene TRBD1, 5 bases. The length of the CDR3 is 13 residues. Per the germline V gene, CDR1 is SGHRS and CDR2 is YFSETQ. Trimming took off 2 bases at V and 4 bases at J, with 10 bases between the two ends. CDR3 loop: CASSLAGLYEQYF. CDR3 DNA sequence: TGCGCCAGCAGCTTAGCAGGGTTGTACGAGCAGTACTTC. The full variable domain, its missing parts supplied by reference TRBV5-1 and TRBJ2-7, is KAGVTQTPRYLIKTRGQQVTLSCSPISGHRSVSWYQQTPGQGLQFLFEYFSETQRNKGNFPGRFSGRQFSNSRSEMNVSTLELGDSALYLCASSLAGLYEQYFGPGTRLTVT.

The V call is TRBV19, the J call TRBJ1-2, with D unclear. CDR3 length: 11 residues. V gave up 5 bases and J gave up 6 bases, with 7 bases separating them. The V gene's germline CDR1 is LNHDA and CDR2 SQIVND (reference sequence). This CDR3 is CASSLADGYTF. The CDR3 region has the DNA TGTGCCAGTAGTTTGGCCGATGGCTACACCTTC.

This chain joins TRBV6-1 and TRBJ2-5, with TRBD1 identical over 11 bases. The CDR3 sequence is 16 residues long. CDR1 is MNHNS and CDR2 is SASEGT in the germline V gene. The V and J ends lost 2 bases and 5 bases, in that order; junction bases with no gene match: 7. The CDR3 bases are TGTGCCAGCAGTGAACCGGACAGGGGGCTAAGTGAGACCCAGTACTTC. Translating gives CASSEPDRGLSETQYF.

The DNA for the CDR3 is TGTGCCAGCGGGCAGGGGAGCACAGATACGCAGTATTTT. It encodes CASGQGSTDTQYF. This chain connects TRBV3-1 (or the pseudogene TRBV3-2) to TRBJ2-3; D might be TRBD1 (6 bases). CDR3 length: 13 residues. The V end was cut by 8 bases, the J end by 0 bases, with 9 bases between. CDR1 is LGHDT, CDR2 YNNKEL, per germline (reference sequence).

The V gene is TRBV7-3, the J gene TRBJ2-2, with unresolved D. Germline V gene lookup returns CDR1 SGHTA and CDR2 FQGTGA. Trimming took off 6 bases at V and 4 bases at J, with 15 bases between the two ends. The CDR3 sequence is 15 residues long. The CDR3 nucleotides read TGTGCCAGCAGTCCCAGTACAGCCTTCACCGGGGAGCTGTTTTTT. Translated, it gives CASSPSTAFTGELFF. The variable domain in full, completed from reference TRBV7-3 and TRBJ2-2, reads GAGVSQTPSNKVTEKGKYVELRCDPISGHTALYWYRQSLGQGPEFLIYFQGTGAADDSGLPNDRFFAVRPEGSVSTLKIQRTERGDSAVYLCASSPSTAFTGELFFGEGSRLTVL.

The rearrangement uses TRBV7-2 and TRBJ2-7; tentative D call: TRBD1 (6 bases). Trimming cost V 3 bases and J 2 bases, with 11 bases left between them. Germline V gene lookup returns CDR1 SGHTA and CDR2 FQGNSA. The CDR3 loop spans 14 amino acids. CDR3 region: CASSFITGTYEQYF. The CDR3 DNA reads TGTGCCAGCAGCTTTATCACAGGGACCTACGAGCAGTACTTC.

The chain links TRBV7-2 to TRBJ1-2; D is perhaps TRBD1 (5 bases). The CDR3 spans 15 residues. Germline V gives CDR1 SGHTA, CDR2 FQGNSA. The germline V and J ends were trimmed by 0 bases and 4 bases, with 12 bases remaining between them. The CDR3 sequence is CASSLAHRPLYGYTF. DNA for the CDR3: TGTGCCAGCAGCTTAGCGCACAGGCCCCTCTATGGCTACACCTTC.

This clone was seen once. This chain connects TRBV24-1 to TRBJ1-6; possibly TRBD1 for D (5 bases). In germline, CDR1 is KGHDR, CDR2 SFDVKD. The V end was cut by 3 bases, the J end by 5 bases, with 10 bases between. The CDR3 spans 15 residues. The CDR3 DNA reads TGTGCCACCAGTGATGCCGGGACTGATAATTCACCCCTCCACTTT. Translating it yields CATSDAGTDNSPLHF.

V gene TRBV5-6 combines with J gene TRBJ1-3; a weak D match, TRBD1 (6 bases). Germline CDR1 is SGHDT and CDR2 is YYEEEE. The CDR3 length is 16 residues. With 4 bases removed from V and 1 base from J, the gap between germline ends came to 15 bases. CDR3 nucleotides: TGTGCCAGCAGCCGGGACACCCTTCAATCTGGAAACACCATATATTTT. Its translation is CASSRDTLQSGNTIYF.

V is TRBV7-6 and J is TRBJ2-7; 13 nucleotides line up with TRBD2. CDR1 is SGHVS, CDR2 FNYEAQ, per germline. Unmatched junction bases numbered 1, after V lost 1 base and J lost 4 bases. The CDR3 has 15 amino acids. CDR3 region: CASSLETSGRYEQYF. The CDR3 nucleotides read TGTGCCAGCAGCTTAGAGACTAGCGGGAGGTACGAGCAGTACTTC.

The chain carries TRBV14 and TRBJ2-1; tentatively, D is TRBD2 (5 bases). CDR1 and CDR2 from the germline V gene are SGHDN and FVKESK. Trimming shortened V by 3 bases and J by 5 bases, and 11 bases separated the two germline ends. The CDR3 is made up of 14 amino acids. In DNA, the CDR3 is TGTGCCAGCAGCCACCGAGACTACAACAATGAGCAGTTCTTC. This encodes CASSHRDYNNEQFF.

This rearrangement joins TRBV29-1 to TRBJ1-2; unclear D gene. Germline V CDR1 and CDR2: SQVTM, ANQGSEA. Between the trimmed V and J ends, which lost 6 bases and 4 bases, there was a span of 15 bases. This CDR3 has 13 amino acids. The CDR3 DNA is TGCAGCGTATCGACTCAACTATTCTATGGCTACACCTTC. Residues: CSVSTQLFYGYTF.

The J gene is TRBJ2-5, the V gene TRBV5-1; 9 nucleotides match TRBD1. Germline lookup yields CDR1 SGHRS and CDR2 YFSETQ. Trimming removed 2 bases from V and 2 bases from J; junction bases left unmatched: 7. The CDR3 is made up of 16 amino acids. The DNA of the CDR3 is TGCGCCAGCAGCTTTAAGGGACAGGGCTCTCAAGAGACCCAGTACTTC. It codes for CASSFKGQGSQETQYF. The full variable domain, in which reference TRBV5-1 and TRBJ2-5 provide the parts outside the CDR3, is KAGVTQTPRYLIKTRGQQVTLSCSPISGHRSVSWYQQTPGQGLQFLFEYFSETQRNKGNFPGRFSGRQFSNSRSEMNVSTLELGDSALYLCASSFKGQGSQETQYFGPGTRLLVL.